These T cell receptor beta chains were read from a single sample in a study of Ad26.COV2.S vaccination and SARS-CoV-2 variants. Profiling relied on immunoSEQ multiplex PCR, and the TCRdb table lists in-frame clones only, not all of them. The repertoire holds approximately 300,000 clones, with about 82% as singletons. Sequenced material: peripheral blood, taken in a trial of Ad26.COV2.S vaccine versus placebo. The receptors were sampled from a person aged 18-65 years who received the Ad26.COV2.S COVID-19 vaccine or a placebo. The CDR3 runs from the conserved cysteine through the conserved F or W. A D gene is named only where the DNA matches it firmly. Only some rows state a clone size, as once, few, many or a class for expanded clones.

d_call	v_call	j_call	clone_size	cdr3_nt	cdr3_aa
NA	TRBV6-6	TRBJ2-7	NA	TGTGCCAGCAGCCAACGCCAGGAGGGAGAGCAGTACTTC	CASSQRQEGEQYF
NA	TRBV7-2	TRBJ1-2	NA	TGTGCCAGCAGCTCGACTACAGGGTATGGCTACACCTTC	CASSSTTGYGYTF
NA	TRBV7-9	TRBJ2-7	once	TGTGCCAGCAGCTTAATAGAGGCTCCCACTTCCGAGCAGTACTTC	CASSLIEAPTSEQYF
TRBD2	TRBV19	TRBJ2-5	NA	TGTGCCAGTAGTATAAGGGGAGGGGTAGAGACCCAGTACTTC	CASSIRGGVETQYF
NA	TRBV4-1	TRBJ1-1	NA	TGCGCCAGCAGCCAAGCGCAAGTATGGGACACTGAAGCTTTCTTT	CASSQAQVWDTEAFF
NA	TRBV7-9	TRBJ2-2	NA	TGTGCCAGCAGCCCAAAGAGTGAGAGGAAGGCCGGGGAGCTGTTTTTT	CASSPKSERKAGELFF
NA	TRBV19	TRBJ1-3	NA	TGTGCCAGTAGTATTCGTGTGAGCAGGGGTACTGGAAACACCATATATTTT	CASSIRVSRGTGNTIYF
NA	TRBV21-1	TRBJ2-7	NA	TGTGCCAGCAGCAAACGCGGGGGGGCCCGCTACGAGCAGTACTTC	CASSKRGGARYEQYF
TRBD1	TRBV29-1	TRBJ1-2	NA	TGCAGCGTTCTAGGACAGGGGGAAAACTATGGCTACACCTTC	CSVLGQGENYGYTF
NA	TRBV4-3	TRBJ1-4	NA	TGCGCCAGCAGCCAAGAAGGAGGCAGGGTCCCAGAAAAACTGTTTTTT	CASSQEGGRVPEKLFF
TRBD1	TRBV3-1/TRBV3-2	TRBJ2-5	NA	TGTGCCAGCAGCCAACAAGGGACAGGGGGCCTTGAGACCCAGTACTTC	CASSQQGTGGLETQYF
TRBD1	TRBV9	TRBJ2-4	NA	TGTGCCAGCAGCGTTCAGGGGGCGACTGACATTCAGTACTTC	CASSVQGATDIQYF
NA	TRBV18	TRBJ1-2	many	TGTGCCAGCTCACCGACCGGGACGGCAAGCTATGGCTACACCTTC	CASSPTGTASYGYTF
NA	TRBV12-5	TRBJ2-3	NA	TGTGCTAGTGGTTTGGTCCTTACAGGGATAAAGACAGATACGCAGTATTTT	CASGLVLTGIKTDTQYF
NA	TRBV29-1	TRBJ1-1	NA	TGCAGCGCCCATCTTAGCGCTGAAGCTTTCTTT	CSAHLSAEAFF
NA	TRBV6-1	TRBJ2-7	once	TGTGCCAGCAGTGAAGACAGCGTTTACGAGCAGTACTTC	CASSEDSVYEQYF
TRBD2	TRBV3-1/TRBV3-2	TRBJ2-1	NA	TGTGCCAGCAGCCAAGAGCGGGGGGGCCGACGGATCGTGATCAATGAGCAGTTCTTC	CASSQERGGRRIVINEQFF
NA	TRBV5-1	TRBJ1-2	NA	TGCGCCAGCAGCGACAATCCTACGGCCCCTGATGGCTACACCTTC	CASSDNPTAPDGYTF
TRBD1	TRBV2	TRBJ1-1	once	TGTGCCAGCAGGAAACTGACAGGGGGCACTGAAGCTTTCTTT	CASRKLTGGTEAFF
NA	TRBV7-2	TRBJ1-1	NA	TGTGCCAGCAGCTCGGAGACATTCCCTTGGGGAGCTTTCTTT	CASSSETFPWGAFF
NA	TRBV19	TRBJ1-5	NA	TGTGCCACCACTACAGGGATTGGGGGTCTTAGCAATCAGCCCCAGCATTTT	CATTTGIGGLSNQPQHF
NA	TRBV3-1/TRBV3-2	TRBJ2-6	NA	TGTGCCAGCCTGGGACGCGCTGGGGCCAACGTCCTGACTTTC	CASLGRAGANVLTF
NA	TRBV5-1	TRBJ2-7	few	TGCGCCAGCAGGCAGGGAGCGGGCTCCTACGAGCAGTACTTC	CASRQGAGSYEQYF
NA	TRBV7-3	TRBJ2-3	NA	TGTGCCAGCAGCTCCCCAGAGGAAGATACGCAGTATTTT	CASSSPEEDTQYF
NA	TRBV5-4	TRBJ1-6	few	TGTGCCAGCCGTCCGGGACCGAAAAATTCACCCCTCCACTTT	CASRPGPKNSPLHF
TRBD2	TRBV5-4	TRBJ2-3	NA	TGTGCCAGCAGCTTGGGGGAGGGGTTGGATACGCAGTATTTT	CASSLGEGLDTQYF
TRBD2	TRBV3-1/TRBV3-2	TRBJ2-7	NA	TGTGCCAGCAGCCAAGCGGGATTAGCGGGGTCCGAGCAGTACTTC	CASSQAGLAGSEQYF
NA	TRBV28	TRBJ1-4	once	TGTGCCAGCGGAACTTTGACTCGGGAACTGTTTTTT	CASGTLTRELFF
NA	TRBV4-3	TRBJ1-2	NA	TGCGCCAGCAGCCAAGGGGTTCAGGGATACGGCTACACCTTC	CASSQGVQGYGYTF
NA	TRBV9	TRBJ1-6	NA	TGTGCCAGCAGCGTAGAGTATGGGTTGGGTTCACCCCTCCACTTT	CASSVEYGLGSPLHF
NA	TRBV7-9	TRBJ1-3	NA	TGTGCCAGCAGCTTAGGACGTACAGAGGGAAACACCATATATTTT	CASSLGRTEGNTIYF
NA	TRBV19	TRBJ2-3	NA	TGTGCCAGTAGCCAAAGCGAAAATACGCAGTATTTT	CASSQSENTQYF
NA	TRBV9	TRBJ2-3	NA	TGTGCCAGCAGCGTAGGAGGGGGACGGATGAGGACAGATACGCAGTATTTT	CASSVGGGRMRTDTQYF
TRBD1	TRBV7-2	TRBJ2-7	NA	TGTGCCAGCAGCGTATCCTTGGGACAGGGGCTAGAGCAGTACTTC	CASSVSLGQGLEQYF
NA	TRBV3-1/TRBV3-2	TRBJ1-6	NA	TGTGCCAGCAGCCCGACCGGGATTTATAATTCACCCCTCCACTTT	CASSPTGIYNSPLHF
NA	TRBV6-6	TRBJ1-1	NA	TGTGCCAGCAGTTACTTGGCGGAGAGCGAAGCTTTCTTT	CASSYLAESEAFF
NA	TRBV5-1	TRBJ2-3	NA	TGCGCCAGCAGTTCGGGAGACTCCACAGATACGCAGTATTTT	CASSSGDSTDTQYF
NA	TRBV4-1	TRBJ1-3	once	TGCGCCAGCAGCCGGACGCACGGGGGAAACACCATATATTTT	CASSRTHGGNTIYF
TRBD1	TRBV6-5	TRBJ2-7	NA	TGTGCCAGCAGCCGGGACAGGTCACCGGACTACGAGCAGTACTTC	CASSRDRSPDYEQYF
NA	TRBV9	TRBJ1-1	NA	TGTGCCAGCAGCGTAGGGACGGAGCCTGAAGCTTTCTTT	CASSVGTEPEAFF
NA	TRBV12-3/TRBV12-4	TRBJ1-2	NA	TGTGCCAGCAGTTTACGGGAGACCTATGGCTACACCTTC	CASSLRETYGYTF